Below, 14 T cell receptor beta chains from the same sample are listed, as sequenced in a study of beta chain features in type 1 diabetes. Expressed TCRB transcripts were sequenced, since all the RNA that had been isolated was reverse transcribed. Profiling relied on immunoSEQ multiplex PCR, and the TCRdb table lists in-frame clones only, not all of them. The data contain about half a million clones, about 30% of them singletons. The material sequenced was naive CD4+ T cells from blood. These receptor sequences come from a young man in good health.

The chain employs TRBV9 and TRBJ1-2; TRBD1 matches at 9 bases. The CDR3 sequence is 15 residues long. V trimming: 4 bases; J trimming: 5 bases; junction bases outside the gene matches: 9. Germline V gene data show CDR1 as SGDLS and CDR2 as YYNGEE. Written as DNA, the CDR3 is TGTGCCAGCAGCCCGCTGGGACAGGGACGGTATGGCTACACCTTC. Translation gives CASSPLGQGRYGYTF. The complete variable domain, with remaining parts taken from reference TRBV9 and TRBJ1-2, reads DSGVTQTPKHLITATGQRVTLRCSPRSGDLSVYWYQQSLDQGLQFLIQYYNGEERAKGNILERFSAQQFPDLHSELNLSSLELGDSALYFCASSPLGQGRYGYTFGSGTRLTVV.

The chain uses TRBV2 and TRBJ1-3, with 9 bases that match TRBD1. The germline V gene has CDR1 SNHLY and CDR2 FYNNEI. The CDR3 spans 13 residues. The ends lost 6 bases at V and 6 bases at J; junction bases unmatched: 3. The CDR3 nucleotides read TGTGCCAGCAGCACAGGGGGCAAAAACACCATATATTTT. This encodes CASSTGGKNTIYF.

This clone occurred a few times. V usage is TRBV28 and J usage is TRBJ2-1, with D possibly being TRBD2 (6 bases). This CDR3 spans 14 amino acids. Trimming cost V 3 bases and J 6 bases, with 12 bases left between them. The V gene's germline CDR1 is MDHEN and CDR2 SYDVKM. The CDR3 spells CASSFFRETNEQFF. The CDR3 nucleotides read TGTGCCAGCAGTTTCTTTCGGGAGACCAATGAGCAGTTCTTC.

This clone was recorded a few times. Here the CDR3 reads CASRAGQGFYYEQYF. The CDR3, as DNA: TGTGCCAGCAGAGCGGGACAGGGATTTTACTACGAGCAGTACTTC. The rearrangement uses TRBV2 and TRBJ2-7; 9 bases line up with TRBD1. The CDR3 is made up of 15 amino acids. Losses at the gene ends were 6 bases for V and 3 bases for J; bases not matched to a gene: 9. Germline V gene lookup returns CDR1 SNHLY and CDR2 FYNNEI.

This clone was recorded a few times. The chain is built from TRBV7-9 and TRBJ2-3, with 8 bases matching TRBD2. This CDR3 comprises 14 residues. The V and J ends lost 4 bases and 3 bases, in that order; junction bases with no gene match: 3. Germline V gene sequence: CDR1 SEHNR, CDR2 FQNEAQ (reference sequence). The CDR3 DNA sequence: TGTGCCAGCAGCTCCCCGGGGGGGACAGATACGCAGTATTTT. Encoded protein: CASSSPGGTDTQYF.

This chain joins TRBV15 and TRBJ2-5, with 10 nucleotides matching TRBD1. Trimming at V came to 5 bases and at J to 1 base, leaving 7 bases not matched to a gene. The CDR3 loop spans 16 amino acids. Germline lookup yields CDR1 LNHNV and CDR2 YYDKDF (reference sequence). CDR3 bases: TGTGCCACCAGCGGGGGACAGGGGTCTTTCCAAGAGACCCAGTACTTC. It yields the protein CATSGGQGSFQETQYF.

This clone has more than one count but fewer than ten. The rearrangement joins TRBV5-1 to TRBJ2-5; 7 bases align to TRBD1. CDR3 size: 13 residues. J gave up 2 bases and V 4 bases, and 2 bases lay outside the gene matches. The germline CDR1 and CDR2 sequences are SGHRS and YFSETQ. Here the CDR3 reads CASSVGQQETQYF. The CDR3 nucleotides read TGCGCCAGCAGCGTGGGACAGCAAGAGACCCAGTACTTC.

The chain recombines TRBV6-5 with TRBJ2-1; D gene uncertain. The CDR3 extends over 11 amino acids. V lost 6 bases, J lost 8 bases, and 8 bases lay in between. Germline V lookup: CDR1 MNHEY, CDR2 SVGAGI. The DNA for the CDR3 is TGTGCCAGCAGGACTCTCTATGAGCAGTTCTTC. It codes for CASRTLYEQFF.

The table lists this clone with a few counts. This chain connects TRBV7-2 to TRBJ2-2; D perhaps matches TRBD1 (6 bases). There are 16 residues in the CDR3. Deletions cut 1 base from V and 7 bases from J, with 16 bases between. CDR1 and CDR2 from the germline V gene are SGHTA and FQGNSA. Here the CDR3 DNA reads TGTGCCAGCAGCTTAGGGGGCGCTGGACAGATCGGGGAGCTGTTTTTT. It is translated as CASSLGGAGQIGELFF.

The chain joins TRBV9 to TRBJ2-3, with D hard to call. V was trimmed by 0 bases and J by 8 bases, leaving 10 bases between them. The CDR3 extends over 13 amino acids. The germline gives CDR1 SGDLS, CDR2 YYNGEE. The CDR3 coding sequence is TGTGCCAGCAGCGTAGTAGACTCAGGTACGCAGTATTTT. Protein sequence: CASSVVDSGTQYF.

The rearrangement joins TRBV2 to TRBJ2-2, with D hard to call. The V gene's germline CDR1 is SNHLY and CDR2 FYNNEI. Trimming took off 5 bases at V and 8 bases at J, with 15 bases between the two ends. This CDR3 is 14 amino acids long. As DNA, the CDR3 is TGTGCCAGCAGTAAGACACCTCCCCCTGGGGAGCTGTTTTTT. Encoded protein: CASSKTPPPGELFF.

This clone has a handful of counts. For the CDR3, the DNA is TGTGCCAGCAGCCCCGCCAGGCCTACCTACAATGAGCAGTTCTTC. It specifies CASSPARPTYNEQFF. The V and J genes are TRBV5-4 and TRBJ2-1; unclear D gene. In germline, CDR1 is SGHNT, CDR2 YYREEE (reference sequence). This CDR3 is built from 15 residues. V was shortened by 4 bases and J by 2 bases, with 13 bases between the two germline ends.

The rearrangement joins TRBV7-9 to TRBJ1-1, with D possibly being TRBD1 (5 bases). The V gene's germline CDR1 is SEHNR and CDR2 FQNEAQ (reference sequence). The CDR3 extends over 18 amino acids. Trimming shortened V by 5 bases and J by 0 bases, and 22 bases separated the two germline ends. The CDR3 DNA follows: TGTGCCAGCAGCCAACCCCGACAGACCCTCCTAATGAACACTGAAGCTTTCTTT. Residues: CASSQPRQTLLMNTEAFF.

V is TRBV9 and J is TRBJ2-1; either TRBD1 or TRBD2 may fit D (5 bases each). Germline V CDR1 and CDR2: SGDLS, YYNGEE. V shed 0 bases and J shed 2 bases, with 9 bases lying between them. The CDR3 length is 15 residues. CDR3 residues: CASSVALGAYNEQFF. The CDR3 DNA follows: TGTGCCAGCAGCGTAGCACTGGGGGCCTACAATGAGCAGTTCTTC.